The 14 T cell receptor beta chains listed next were all sequenced from one sample in a study of blood T cells in healthy people across ages. PCR was performed a second time for about 6 to 12 cycles using a sample-barcoded 5' primer and a J-beta primer mix. TCRdb used MiXCR to reprocess the 5' RACE reads, holding one entry per CDR3 protein. The table records more than 1,400,000 distinct CDR3 sequences, roughly 40% of them present only once. Source material: blood. These receptors all stem from a woman under 30 in good health.

In its sample, this clonotype was seen many times. CDR3 in DNA: TGCGCCAGCAGCCCCAGACTAGCCAATGAGCAGTACTTC. As protein: CASSPRLANEQYF. The rearrangement joins TRBV5-1 to TRBJ2-5, with 7 nucleotides matching TRBD2. CDR3 size: 13 residues. Looked up from germline, CDR1 is SGHRS and CDR2 is YFSETQ. The V gene end was trimmed by 4 bases and the J gene end by 11 bases; junction bases not matched to a gene: 11.

J is TRBJ2-3 and V is TRBV10-1; tentatively, D is TRBD2 (5 bases). Germline CDR1 is WNHNN and CDR2 is SYGVQD (reference sequence). The length of the CDR3 is 15 residues. Trimming removed 3 bases from V and 3 bases from J, with 13 bases in between. The chain's CDR3 is CASSEGGYGTDTQYF. DNA for the CDR3: TGCGCCAGCAGTGAAGGAGGATATGGGACAGATACGCAGTATTTT.

CDR3: CSVASGGNEQFF. Written as DNA, the CDR3 is TGCAGCGTTGCGTCCGGGGGGAATGAGCAGTTCTTC. The gene calls are TRBV29-1 and TRBJ2-1; 7 positions match TRBD2. The ends lost 4 bases at V and 7 bases at J; junction bases unmatched: 4. The CDR3 runs to 12 residues. CDR1 and CDR2 (germline): SQVTM, ANQGSEA.

The table lists this clonotype with a count of one. The chain links TRBV13 to TRBJ2-3; 7 bases are shared with TRBD2. V was clipped by 0 bases and J by 4 bases; unmatched bases: 10. The CDR3 contains 17 residues. From germline, CDR1 is PRHDT and CDR2 FYEKMQ (reference sequence). This CDR3 is CASSLGPTGLRPDTQYF. The CDR3 DNA reads TGTGCCAGCAGCTTAGGCCCGACGGGACTACGGCCAGATACGCAGTATTTT.

Concerning this clonotype: At one of its ends the junction is not consistent with the germline gene, which may arise from a read error. The rearrangement uses TRBV6-1 and TRBJ1-2; no reliable D call. CDR1 and CDR2 from the germline V gene are MNHNS and SASEGT. This CDR3 region has 13 residues. The CDR3 bases are TGTGCCAGTAGTGCCCCCGGCGGGTGTGGCTACACCTTC. This codes for CASSAPGGCGYTF.

This clonotype turned up a few times. The chain joins TRBV7-2 to TRBJ2-1; no clear D gene. Germline CDR1 is SGHTA and CDR2 is FQGNSA. The CDR3 is made up of 14 amino acids. Trimming pared 5 bases from V and 7 bases from J, leaving 15 bases between. CDR3 in amino acids: CASSPGQMGNEQFF. The CDR3, as DNA: TGTGCCAGCAGCCCCGGCCAGATGGGGAATGAGCAGTTCTTC.

This clonotype was seen a few times. The J gene is TRBJ2-4, the V gene TRBV2, with TRBD2 as a possible D gene (5 bases). Trimming shortened V by 4 bases and J by 9 bases, and 13 bases separated the two germline ends. This CDR3 has 13 residues. Germline-derived CDR1 and CDR2 are SNHLY and FYNNEI. CDR3 region: CASSANSVGIQYF. The CDR3, as DNA: TGTGCCAGCAGTGCCAATAGCGTGGGCATTCAGTACTTC.

This clonotype was counted a few times. The chain carries TRBV25-1 and TRBJ1-1; D perhaps matches TRBD1 (6 bases). Trimming took off 3 bases at V and 6 bases at J, with 11 bases between the two ends. Germline V gives CDR1 MGHDK, CDR2 SYGVNS. This CDR3 is built from 13 residues. This chain's CDR3 is CASSEMGAPEAFF. The CDR3 nucleotides are TGTGCCAGCAGTGAGATGGGGGCCCCTGAAGCTTTCTTT.

J is TRBJ1-5 and V is TRBV27; D possibly corresponds to TRBD1 (5 bases). This CDR3 has 17 residues. Germline CDR1 and CDR2: MNHEY and SMNVEV (reference sequence). Trimming removed 2 bases at V and 2 bases at J, with 16 bases between. This CDR3 reads CASSLSPPARGNQPQHF. The CDR3 nucleotides read TGTGCCAGCAGTTTAAGCCCGCCCGCCAGGGGCAATCAGCCCCAGCATTTT.

Turning to this clonotype: A much larger clone differs from this one at a single base, so this may be a read error. The V and J genes are TRBV29-1 and TRBJ2-7; 7 nucleotides agree with TRBD2. The better agreement between TRBJ2-5 and the DNA end casts doubt on the J call. The CDR3 is 14 amino acids. CDR1 is SQVTM, CDR2 ANQGSEA, per germline. CDR3 nucleotides: TGCAGCGTCGGTGCCCGCGGGAGCTTCGAGACCCAGTACTTC. It yields the protein CSVGARGSFETQYF.

The rearrangement joins TRBV11-2 to TRBJ2-7; 12 bases agree with TRBD2. The CDR3 totals 15 residues. J was trimmed by 6 bases and V by 1 base; bases with no gene match: 4. The germline V gene encodes CDR1 SGHAT and CDR2 FQNNGV. Written as DNA, the CDR3 is TGTGCCAGCAGCTTAGTGCTAGCGGGAGGGTCCGAGCAGTACTTC. Protein sequence: CASSLVLAGGSEQYF.

Details on this clonotype: A read error may produce the germline difference seen at one junction end. CDR3 coding DNA: TGCGCCAGCAGCCCGACACAGGGCGGGGGTCGGAATGAGCAGTTCTTT. It codes for CASSPTQGGGRNEQFF. This chain links TRBV5-1 with TRBJ2-1; a weak D match, TRBD2 (7 bases). Germline CDR1 reads SGHRS; CDR2 reads YFSETQ. The CDR3 has 16 amino acids.

The chain joins TRBV20-1 to TRBJ2-1; the match to TRBD2 covers 9 bases. The better agreement between TRBJ2-7 and the DNA end casts doubt on the J call. The CDR3 has 16 residues. In germline, CDR1 is DFQATT, CDR2 SNEGSKA (reference sequence). The CDR3 is CSAREPGTSIYNEQYF. For the CDR3, the DNA is TGCAGTGCTAGAGAGCCCGGGACTAGCATCTACAATGAGCAGTACTTC.

This chain uses TRBV20-1 with TRBJ2-7; 8 bases are a match to TRBD2. The CDR3 extends over 17 amino acids. In germline, CDR1 is DFQATT, CDR2 SNEGSKA (reference sequence). V dropped 0 bases and J dropped 7; count of bases not matched to a gene: 17. The DNA for the CDR3 is TGCAGTGCTAGAGATTTTGCGGGGGGCGCCTTAGCTCGGGAGCAGTACTTC. Encoded protein: CSARDFAGGALAREQYF.